These 30 T cell receptor beta chains came from one sample sequenced in a study of Ad26.COV2.S vaccination and SARS-CoV-2 variants. TCRdb's table, derived via immunoSEQ multiplex PCR, lists solely in-frame clones and lacks some. The table lists a few hundred thousand clones, roughly 88% of them singletons. The sample's treatment: roughly 19 received Ad26.COV2.S at low or high dose, single or two shots; several received placebo; per-sample allocation not given. Samples analyzed were those drawn on day 63 after the first vaccine or placebo injection. Sequencing used peripheral blood, obtained in a trial of Ad26.COV2.S vaccine versus placebo. These receptors were taken from a person between 18 and 65 years old who received the Ad26.COV2.S COVID-19 vaccine or a placebo.

This chain uses TRBV6-1 with TRBJ1-2; tentative D call: TRBD1 (5 bases). The ends were cut back, 0 bases at V and 5 bases at J, with 13 bases in the middle. The CDR3 has 15 amino acids. CDR1 is MNHNS and CDR2 is SASEGT in the germline V gene. CDR3 region: CASSEALQGTYGYTF. In nucleotides, the CDR3 is TGTGCCAGCAGTGAAGCGCTTCAGGGTACTTATGGCTACACCTTC.

The V and J genes are TRBV7-2 and TRBJ1-3; D unclear. There are 15 residues in the CDR3. Germline lookup yields CDR1 SGHTA and CDR2 FQGNSA. The ends were cut back, 1 base at V and 1 base at J, with 8 bases in the middle. CDR3 sequence (DNA): TGTGCCAGCAGCTTAGGGGTGGAATCTGGAAACACCATATATTTT. It encodes CASSLGVESGNTIYF. Drawing the rest from reference TRBV7-2 and TRBJ1-3, the complete variable domain is GAGVSQSPSNKVTEKGKDVELRCDPISGHTALYWYRQSLGQGLEFLIYFQGNSAPDKSGLPSDRFSAERTGGSVSTLTIQRTQQEDSAVYLCASSLGVESGNTIYFGEGSWLTVV.

This clone was picked up one time. The chain joins TRBV6-1 to TRBJ1-2; D call uncertain. The V and J ends lost 2 bases and 7 bases respectively, with 8 bases between them. The CDR3 spans 12 residues. From germline, CDR1 is MNHNS and CDR2 SASEGT. CDR3: CASSESGGGYTF. The CDR3 DNA reads as TGTGCCAGCAGTGAAAGCGGCGGTGGCTACACCTTC.

The gene calls are TRBV9 and TRBJ2-5; 7 positions agree with TRBD1. CDR1 and CDR2 from the germline V gene are SGDLS and YYNGEE. V trimming: 4 bases; J trimming: 1 base; junction bases outside the gene matches: 4. The CDR3 runs to 14 residues. The CDR3 DNA reads TGTGCCAGCAGCAGTCGACAGGGCCAAGAGACCCAGTACTTC. This sequence encodes CASSSRQGQETQYF.

The chain combines TRBV7-3 with TRBJ2-5, with a possible D match to TRBD2 (6 bases). Trimming left V 5 bases short and J 2 bases short, with 9 bases between. From germline, CDR1 is SGHTA and CDR2 FQGTGA. The CDR3 runs 13 residues. CDR3 in amino acids: CASSRGGQETQYF. The CDR3 DNA reads TGTGCCAGCAGCCGGGGAGGTCAAGAGACCCAGTACTTC.

This chain uses TRBV28 with TRBJ2-7, with 8 positions matching TRBD1. V lost 4 bases and J lost 5; bases outside the gene matches: 10. Germline CDR1 is MDHEN and CDR2 is SYDVKM. This CDR3 spans 15 amino acids. CDR3 DNA sequence: TGTGCCAGCAGTTCAACTAGGACAGGGATGGACGAGCAGTACTTC. It encodes CASSSTRTGMDEQYF.

This chain connects TRBV18 to TRBJ2-3, with 11 bases fitting TRBD2. V lost 5 bases, J lost 6 bases, and 7 bases stayed unmatched. Germline assignment: CDR1 KGHSH and CDR2 LQKENI. There are 15 residues in the CDR3. The CDR3 sequence is CASSETSGTMDTQYF. In DNA form, the CDR3 reads TGTGCCAGCTCAGAGACTAGCGGGACCATGGATACGCAGTATTTT.

In regard to this clone: The identical CDR3 is also encoded by other nucleotide sequences in the sample. The gene calls are TRBV27 and TRBJ1-5; no definite D call. This CDR3 is 13 amino acids long. Germline V gives CDR1 MNHEY, CDR2 SMNVEV (reference sequence). Trimming removed 3 bases at V and 1 base at J, with 4 bases between. CDR3 sequence reads: CASSLRSNQPQHF. The CDR3 DNA follows: TGTGCCAGCAGTTTGAGGAGCAATCAGCCCCAGCATTTT.

The rearrangement joins TRBV2 to TRBJ2-5, with D possibly TRBD1 on 7 matching bases. Germline CDR1 is SNHLY and CDR2 is FYNNEI. This CDR3 region has 16 residues. Deletions cut 3 bases from V and 4 bases from J, with 18 bases between. CDR3 residues: CASSDPGGGGIETQYF. DNA for the CDR3: TGTGCCAGCAGTGACCCAGGGGGTGGAGGGATAGAGACCCAGTACTTC.

The V call is TRBV9, the J call TRBJ2-4; D ambiguous. The CDR3 totals 14 residues. V was shortened by 0 bases and J by 2 bases, with 6 bases between the two germline ends. CDR1 is SGDLS and CDR2 is YYNGEE in the germline V gene. CDR3 nucleotides: TGTGCCAGCAGCGTAGCGGGCTCCAAAAACATTCAGTACTTC. It is translated as CASSVAGSKNIQYF.

The genes are TRBV9 and TRBJ1-1, with TRBD1 identical over 11 bases. The germline V gene encodes CDR1 SGDLS and CDR2 YYNGEE. The V gene end was trimmed by 3 bases and the J gene end by 5 bases; junction bases not matched to a gene: 6. This CDR3 has 15 amino acids. CDR3 DNA sequence: TGTGCCAGCAGCGCCGGGACAGGGGGAGAAACTGAAGCTTTCTTT. Residues: CASSAGTGGETEAFF.

The chain recombines TRBV6-5 with TRBJ2-7; D is possibly TRBD2 (5 bases). V lost 6 bases and J lost 1, with 10 bases in between. Germline CDR1 is MNHEY and CDR2 is SVGAGI. The CDR3 runs to 13 residues. The CDR3 sequence: CASRRRGSYEQYF. CDR3 nucleotide sequence: TGTGCCAGCAGAAGACGGGGTTCCTACGAGCAGTACTTC.

The chain couples TRBV2 to TRBJ2-1, with 12 bases aligning to TRBD2. Germline CDR1 SNHLY, CDR2 FYNNEI. CDR3 size: 16 residues. The junction had 4 bases not matched to a gene; V was cut back by 6 bases and J by 1 base. The CDR3 loop is CASSSTSGGSYNEQFF. CDR3 sequence (DNA): TGTGCCAGCAGCTCCACTAGCGGGGGGTCCTACAATGAGCAGTTCTTC.

The chain combines TRBV18 with TRBJ1-2; 7 bases fit TRBD1. V shed 5 bases and J 1 base; nucleotides not matched to a gene: 1. The CDR3 contains 13 residues. The germline CDR1 and CDR2 sequences are KGHSH and LQKENI. Here the CDR3 DNA reads TGTGCCAGCTCATGGGACAGTAACTATGGCTACACCTTC. Residues: CASSWDSNYGYTF.

This clone was recorded only once. The chain joins TRBV11-2 to TRBJ2-7; D remains ambiguous. The V gene lost 5 bases and the J gene lost 4 bases, with 12 bases spanning the gap. CDR1 and CDR2 from the germline V gene are SGHAT and FQNNGV. The CDR3 spans 13 residues. The CDR3 sequence is CASSLGMDYEQYF. The CDR3 coding sequence is TGTGCCAGCAGCCTTGGGATGGATTACGAGCAGTACTTC.

The rearrangement joins TRBV7-9 to TRBJ2-7; maybe TRBD2 (6 bases). The V and J ends lost 3 bases and 3 bases respectively, with 18 bases between them. The germline gives CDR1 SEHNR, CDR2 FQNEAQ (reference sequence). CDR3 size: 16 residues. CDR3 loop: CASSFGRGRRSYEQYF. CDR3 coding DNA: TGTGCCAGCAGCTTTGGGCGGGGACGGCGAAGCTACGAGCAGTACTTC.

The chain employs TRBV29-1 and TRBJ1-2; TRBD1 matches 7 bases. The CDR3 covers 15 residues. CDR1 is SQVTM and CDR2 is ANQGSEA in the germline V gene. The ends lost 6 bases at V and 5 bases at J; junction bases unmatched: 15. CDR3 sequence reads: CSVAITGVALYGYTF. DNA of the CDR3: TGCAGCGTCGCAATAACAGGGGTCGCGCTATATGGCTACACCTTC.

This sequence joins TRBV19 and TRBJ1-2; 9 positions agree with TRBD1. The CDR3 runs to 15 residues. Germline V gives CDR1 LNHDA, CDR2 SQIVND (reference sequence). Trimming cost V 5 bases and J 5 bases; bases outside gene matches: 9. Here the CDR3 DNA reads TGTGCCAGTAGTCCCCCCAGGACAGGGGTATATGGCTACACCTTC. Protein product: CASSPPRTGVYGYTF.

The chain combines TRBV5-1 with TRBJ2-7, with D uncertain. V gave up 4 bases and J gave up 3 bases, with 20 bases separating them. This CDR3 has 16 amino acids. CDR1 is SGHRS and CDR2 is YFSETQ in the germline V gene. This CDR3 is CASSPVRVSSGYEQYF. The CDR3 bases are TGCGCCAGCAGCCCCGTACGGGTTTCCTCCGGCTACGAGCAGTACTTC. Looking up the rest from reference TRBV5-1 and TRBJ2-7 gives the full variable domain: KAGVTQTPRYLIKTRGQQVTLSCSPISGHRSVSWYQQTPGQGLQFLFEYFSETQRNKGNFPGRFSGRQFSNSRSEMNVSTLELGDSALYLCASSPVRVSSGYEQYFGPGTRLTVT.

This chain uses TRBV4-1 with TRBJ1-6, with D tentatively TRBD1 (6 bases). Germline CDR1 reads MGHRA; CDR2 reads YSYEKL. The V end lost 0 bases, the J end lost 0 bases, and 18 bases lay between the germline ends. The CDR3 spans 20 residues. The CDR3, as DNA: TGCGCCAGCAGCCAAGACGCCCACCGGGACAAGACCTCCTATAATTCACCCCTCCACTTT. Residues: CASSQDAHRDKTSYNSPLHF.

This chain connects TRBV15 to TRBJ2-3; D not resolved. CDR1 LNHNV and CDR2 YYDKDF come from the germline V gene (reference sequence). The CDR3 loop spans 17 amino acids. V was cut by 9 bases and J by 0 bases, with 22 bases left in between. The CDR3 nucleotides are TGTGCCACGCTTGGCCGCACCAGCTTCGCTAGCACAGATACGCAGTATTTT. Residues: CATLGRTSFASTDTQYF.

The rearrangement joins TRBV7-2 to TRBJ2-1, with 8 nucleotides matching TRBD2. The germline V gene has CDR1 SGHTA and CDR2 FQGNSA. The CDR3 is 15 amino acids. V shed 3 bases, J shed 2 bases, and the junction held 3 bases outside the gene matches. This CDR3 is CASSFTGGAYNEQFF. The CDR3 DNA reads as TGTGCCAGCAGCTTTACCGGGGGGGCCTACAATGAGCAGTTCTTC.

V usage is TRBV6-6 and J usage is TRBJ1-6, with D possibly matching TRBD1 (6 bases). Germline loops: CDR1 MNHNY, CDR2 SVGAGI (reference sequence). The CDR3 loop spans 16 amino acids. With 2 bases removed from V and 2 bases from J, the gap between germline ends came to 10 bases. This CDR3 reads CASSYRGAAYNSPLHF. In DNA form, the CDR3 reads TGTGCCAGCAGTTACCGGGGGGCAGCCTATAATTCACCCCTCCACTTT.

This clone showed up just once. The gene calls are TRBV19 and TRBJ1-1; perhaps TRBD1 as D (6 bases). This CDR3 has 14 residues. Trimming left V 4 bases short and J 5 bases short, with 14 bases between. Germline CDR1 LNHDA, CDR2 SQIVND (reference sequence). The CDR3 region is CASSRRGIGTEAFF. Here the CDR3 DNA reads TGTGCCAGTAGTAGGAGGGGGATAGGGACTGAAGCTTTCTTT.

V usage is TRBV7-3 and J usage is TRBJ1-6; D perhaps matches TRBD1 (5 bases). There are 15 residues in the CDR3. V was clipped by 2 bases and J by 6 bases, with 11 bases between them. CDR1 is SGHTA, CDR2 FQGTGA, per germline. CDR3 in amino acids: CASSLEGRINSPLHF. The CDR3 region has the DNA TGTGCCAGCAGCTTAGAGGGGAGGATTAATTCACCCCTCCACTTT.

The chain combines TRBV28 with TRBJ2-2, with D hard to call. V was shortened by 5 bases and J by 0 bases, with 7 bases between the two germline ends. From germline, CDR1 is MDHEN and CDR2 SYDVKM. This CDR3 spans 14 amino acids. CDR3 DNA: TGTGCCAGCAGTGGACGGCCGAACACCGGGGAGCTGTTTTTT. Its translation is CASSGRPNTGELFF.

The chain links TRBV28 to TRBJ1-5; D possibly corresponds to TRBD1 (5 bases). V lost 6 bases and J 4 bases, leaving 13 bases between the germline ends. The CDR3 is 14 residues long. Germline V gene lookup returns CDR1 MDHEN and CDR2 SYDVKM. CDR3: CASSPGWGNQPQHF. CDR3 in DNA: TGTGCCAGCAGCCCCGGGTGGGGGAATCAGCCCCAGCATTTT.

This rearrangement joins TRBV5-4 to TRBJ2-3, with D uncertain. V lost 4 bases and J 4 bases, leaving 16 bases between the germline ends. Germline values: CDR1 SGHNT, CDR2 YYREEE (reference sequence). This CDR3 contains 15 residues. CDR3 in DNA: TGTGCCAGCAGCCATTCCGTTTCTGTCCCAGATACGCAGTATTTT. Protein: CASSHSVSVPDTQYF.

The chain uses TRBV28 and TRBJ2-7; 11 bases line up with TRBD1. Looked up from germline, CDR1 is MDHEN and CDR2 is SYDVKM. There are 16 residues in the CDR3. Trimming removed 1 base from V and 6 bases from J; junction bases left unmatched: 8. The CDR3, as DNA: TGTGCCAGCAGTTTATTACAGGACAGGGGGCGCGGCGAGCAGTACTTC. Protein sequence: CASSLLQDRGRGEQYF.

This clone has just a few counts. The chain uses TRBV13 and TRBJ1-3; the D is unclear. The V end lost 2 bases, the J end lost 6 bases, and 11 bases lay between the germline ends. Germline-derived CDR1 and CDR2 are PRHDT and FYEKMQ (reference sequence). The CDR3 contains 14 residues. The CDR3 coding sequence is TGTGCCAGCAGCTTATGGTGGGAGGAAAACACCATATATTTT. Translating it yields CASSLWWEENTIYF.